A single sample gave rise to the 21 T cell receptor beta chains below, sequenced in a study of cytomegalovirus exposure and HLA in healthy donors. Vbeta (60) and Jbeta (13) primers were used in the PCR. TCRdb's table, derived via immunoSEQ multiplex PCR, lists solely in-frame clones and lacks some. The sample lists approximately 160,000 clones; approximately 79% were seen once. The sample was PBMCs. The receptor source for this set is a human donor in good health.

The chain joins TRBV23-1 to TRBJ2-1, with 9 bases lining up with TRBD1. TRBV23-1 is given ORF status, its function remaining uncertain. Germline trimming cut 0 bases from V and 6 bases from J; bases unmatched to any gene: 6. CDR3 length equals 16 residues. In DNA, the CDR3 is TGCGCCAGCAGTCAATCGTGGGACAGGGAATGCAATGAGCAGTTCTTC. Translation gives CASSQSWDRECNEQFF.

J is TRBJ2-6 and V is TRBV5-1, with a tentative D call TRBD1 (6 bases). The CDR3 is 17 residues long. Germline loops: CDR1 SGHRS, CDR2 YFSETQ. V lost 2 bases and J lost 4, with 16 bases in between. The CDR3 protein is CASSLNAGVSGANVLTF. In DNA, the CDR3 is TGCGCCAGCAGCTTAAACGCAGGGGTTTCAGGGGCCAACGTCCTGACTTTC.

This chain connects TRBV7-2 to TRBJ1-6; D gene unclear. This CDR3 region has 15 residues. The germline gives CDR1 SGHTA, CDR2 FQGNSA. The V end was cut by 0 bases, the J end by 4 bases, with 7 bases between. Written as DNA, the CDR3 is TGTGCCAGCAGCTTAGCTAGAGAGTATAATTCACCCCTCCACTTT. Its translation is CASSLAREYNSPLHF.

V is TRBV4-1 and J is TRBJ1-1, with a weak D call TRBD1 (6 bases). The length of the CDR3 is 14 residues. The germline CDR1 and CDR2 sequences are MGHRA and YSYEKL. The ends were cut back, 4 bases at V and 0 bases at J, with 9 bases in the middle. This CDR3 is CASSLQGLNTEAFF. The CDR3 nucleotides read TGCGCCAGCAGCCTCCAGGGGTTGAACACTGAAGCTTTCTTT.

This clone was seen more than once but under ten times. The rearrangement links TRBV5-5 to TRBJ2-3, with 9 nucleotides matching TRBD2. The germline V gene has CDR1 SGHKS and CDR2 YYEKEE (reference sequence). The CDR3 runs to 20 residues. Unmatched junction bases numbered 18, after V lost 4 bases and J lost 0 bases. This CDR3 reads CASSSRQGASGGSSTDTQYF. The CDR3 DNA follows: TGTGCCAGCAGCAGTAGACAGGGCGCGAGCGGGGGGTCTAGCACAGATACGCAGTATTTT.

V usage is TRBV10-3 and J usage is TRBJ1-1, with a possible D match to TRBD1 (5 bases). V was cut by 5 bases and J by 0 bases, with 10 bases left in between. The CDR3 runs 14 residues. The germline CDR1 and CDR2 sequences are ENHRY and SYGVKD. CDR3: CAISWADMNTEAFF. In DNA, the CDR3 is TGTGCCATCAGTTGGGCGGACATGAACACTGAAGCTTTCTTT.

V is TRBV5-6 and J is TRBJ1-2, with D uncertain. The V end was cut by 1 base, the J end by 4 bases, with 11 bases between. This CDR3 is 14 amino acids long. Germline lookup yields CDR1 SGHDT and CDR2 YYEEEE. CDR3 sequence reads: CASSLRRVSYGYTF. CDR3 nucleotides: TGTGCCAGCAGCTTGCGCCGGGTTTCCTATGGCTACACCTTC.

The chain uses TRBV11-2 and TRBJ2-5; 9 bases agree with TRBD2. From germline, CDR1 is SGHAT and CDR2 FQNNGV. This CDR3 region has 16 residues. V dropped 4 bases and J dropped 5; count of bases not matched to a gene: 11. CDR3 region: CASSSYAAGGRETQYF. CDR3 bases: TGTGCCAGCAGCTCCTATGCCGCGGGGGGGCGGGAGACCCAGTACTTC.

The V call is TRBV15, the J call TRBJ1-5, with 9 bases aligning to TRBD1. This CDR3 is 14 amino acids long. V dropped 5 bases and J dropped 4; count of bases not matched to a gene: 3. CDR1 is LNHNV, CDR2 YYDKDF, per germline (reference sequence). Here the CDR3 DNA reads TGTGCCACCAGCGGAGGACAGGGGAATCAGCCCCAGCATTTT. Protein product: CATSGGQGNQPQHF. Filled out from reference TRBV15 and TRBJ1-5, the complete variable domain reads DAMVIQNPRYQVTQFGKPVTLSCSQTLNHNVMYWYQQKSSQAPKLLFHYYDKDFNNEADTPDNFQSRRPNTSFCFLDIRSPGLGDTAMYLCATSGGQGNQPQHFGDGTRLSIL.

This chain connects TRBV7-2 to TRBJ2-2; D gene unclear. The CDR3 loop spans 13 amino acids. Germline V CDR1 and CDR2: SGHTA, FQGNSA. Trimming cost V 3 bases and J 3 bases, with 5 bases left between them. The CDR3 loop reads CASSFVDTGELFF. The CDR3 DNA sequence: TGTGCCAGCAGCTTCGTCGACACCGGGGAGCTGTTTTTT.

There are a few counts of this clone. This sequence joins TRBV5-4 and TRBJ1-1; D remains ambiguous. The CDR3 spans 13 residues. V was clipped by 3 bases and J by 1 base, with 7 bases between them. The V gene's germline CDR1 is SGHNT and CDR2 YYREEE (reference sequence). The CDR3 protein is CASSWQANTEAFF. The DNA of the CDR3 is TGTGCCAGCAGCTGGCAGGCGAACACTGAAGCTTTCTTT.

J is TRBJ1-6 and V is TRBV6-5; 8 bases map to TRBD1. In germline, CDR1 is MNHEY, CDR2 SVGAGI. After removal of 2 bases from V and 6 bases from J, the junction contained 3 bases not matched to a gene. The CDR3 runs 15 residues. CDR3 DNA: TGTGCCAGCAGTTACCGGGACAGGTTTAATTCACCCCTCCACTTT. Its protein product is CASSYRDRFNSPLHF.

The chain has TRBV13 and TRBJ1-6; a weak D match, TRBD1 (6 bases). The CDR3 consists of 15 residues. Germline-derived CDR1 and CDR2 are PRHDT and FYEKMQ (reference sequence). Trimming pared 6 bases from V and 7 bases from J, leaving 16 bases between. This CDR3 reads CASSKGGMDNSPLHF. The CDR3 DNA sequence: TGTGCCAGCAGTAAGGGGGGGATGGACAATTCACCCCTCCACTTT.

V and J are TRBV6-4 and TRBJ1-5; 8 nucleotides align to TRBD1. J gave up 6 bases and V 3 bases, and 4 bases lay outside the gene matches. This CDR3 is 14 amino acids long. Per the germline V gene, CDR1 is MRHNA and CDR2 is SNTAGT. CDR3: CASSEGTGGQPQHF. In nucleotides, the CDR3 is TGTGCCAGCAGTGAAGGGACAGGAGGTCAGCCCCAGCATTTT.

The chain carries TRBV6-5 and TRBJ2-4, with no clear D. Germline CDR1 and CDR2: MNHEY and SVGAGI. This CDR3 contains 15 residues. Trimming removed 2 bases from V and 0 bases from J, with 8 bases in between. CDR3 sequence reads: CASSYPFIAKNIQYF. CDR3 DNA: TGTGCCAGCAGTTACCCTTTTATAGCCAAAAACATTCAGTACTTC.

The chain has TRBV27 and TRBJ2-2; D might be TRBD2 (6 bases). Germline V gives CDR1 MNHEY, CDR2 SMNVEV (reference sequence). Trimming left V 6 bases short and J 5 bases short, with 19 bases between. CDR3 length: 16 residues. The CDR3 bases are TGTGCCAGCAGCCCCCGCCGGGGGACCGGGACCGGGGAGCTGTTTTTT. Translating it yields CASSPRRGTGTGELFF.

The chain employs TRBV4-3 and TRBJ2-2; a weak D match, TRBD2 (5 bases). CDR3 length: 17 amino acids. The V gene's germline CDR1 is LGHNA and CDR2 YSLEER. The ends were cut back, 0 bases at V and 0 bases at J, with 11 bases in the middle. The chain's CDR3 is CASSQEVRGTNTGELFF. The CDR3 DNA reads as TGCGCCAGCAGCCAAGAAGTCAGAGGGACGAACACCGGGGAGCTGTTTTTT.

The chain joins TRBV9 to TRBJ1-6; possible D gene TRBD1, 6 bases. The CDR3 has 15 residues. Trimming took 4 bases from V and 6 from J, leaving 14 bases between them. The germline CDR1 and CDR2 sequences are SGDLS and YYNGEE. CDR3 in DNA: TGTGCCAGCAGCATCGGGACACCCAGTAATTCACCCCTCCACTTT. It yields the protein CASSIGTPSNSPLHF.

The gene calls are TRBV6-1 and TRBJ2-7; 8 bases match TRBD1. With V trimmed by 1 base and J by 1 base, 3 bases remained unmatched. The CDR3 has 15 residues. Germline V gives CDR1 MNHNS, CDR2 SASEGT. CDR3 in DNA: TGTGCCAGCAGTGAAGGGACAGGGCTATCCTACGAGCAGTACTTC. Translating gives CASSEGTGLSYEQYF.

A remark on this clone: A junction boundary mismatches the germline segment, possibly from a read error. The rearrangement joins TRBV7-9 to TRBJ1-2, with 7 bases lining up with TRBD1. Germline V gives CDR1 SEHNR, CDR2 FQNEAQ (reference sequence). The CDR3 has 11 residues. CDR3 bases: TGTTCCAGCAGCTTAGGGACAGTGTACACCTTC. Its translation: CSSSLGTVYTF.

This chain connects TRBV6-6 to TRBJ1-5; 9 bases are a match to TRBD1. This CDR3 has 14 residues. Germline CDR1 is MNHNY and CDR2 is SVGAGI (reference sequence). V trimming: 6 bases; J trimming: 2 bases; junction bases outside the gene matches: 2. The CDR3 region is CASRDRGGNQPQHF. CDR3 nucleotide sequence: TGTGCCAGCAGGGACAGGGGTGGCAATCAGCCCCAGCATTTT.